Following are 3 T cell receptor beta chains from one sample sequenced in a study of T cells in Graves' hyperthyroidism and ophthalmopathy. Researchers took RNA transcripts and amplified the TCR beta CDR3 regions from them. TCR CDR3 underwent first-round RT-PCR with the HTBI primer set. Via MiXCR, TCRdb re-called the multiplex PCR reads, giving one row per CDR3 protein. The sample shows under 700,000 distinct CDR3 sequences, over 15% of them seen only once. The sequencing sample was made of blood. The receptors stem from a woman aged 18-29 years with Graves' hyperthyroidism.

This clonotype was observed at least ten times. The V and J genes are TRBV18 and TRBJ2-5, with D tentatively TRBD1 or TRBD2 (6 bases each). Trimming pared 2 bases from V and 5 bases from J, leaving 12 bases between. The CDR3 has 14 residues. In germline, CDR1 is KGHSH, CDR2 LQKENI. Here the CDR3 DNA reads TGTGCCAGCTCACCAGTGGGGGGCAGCGAGACCCAGTACTTC. Protein: CASSPVGGSETQYF.

This clonotype was observed a handful of times. The chain combines TRBV6-1 with TRBJ1-5; D is ambiguous. This CDR3 spans 15 amino acids. CDR1 MNHNS and CDR2 SASEGT come from the germline V gene. Trimming stripped 4 bases from V and 0 bases from J, with 10 bases between. CDR3: CASSATVYSNQPQHF. The CDR3 region has the DNA TGTGCCAGCAGTGCGACGGTTTATAGCAATCAGCCCCAGCATTTT.

This clonotype turned up a few times. The chain recombines TRBV7-9 with TRBJ1-1; D may be TRBD1 (6 bases). The germline V gene encodes CDR1 SEHNR and CDR2 FQNEAQ (reference sequence). This CDR3 has 14 residues. The germline V and J ends were trimmed by 7 bases and 3 bases, with 15 bases remaining between them. The CDR3 loop reads CASTLGGRDTEAFF. CDR3 nucleotides: TGTGCCAGCACCTTGGGGGGCAGGGACACTGAAGCTTTCTTT.